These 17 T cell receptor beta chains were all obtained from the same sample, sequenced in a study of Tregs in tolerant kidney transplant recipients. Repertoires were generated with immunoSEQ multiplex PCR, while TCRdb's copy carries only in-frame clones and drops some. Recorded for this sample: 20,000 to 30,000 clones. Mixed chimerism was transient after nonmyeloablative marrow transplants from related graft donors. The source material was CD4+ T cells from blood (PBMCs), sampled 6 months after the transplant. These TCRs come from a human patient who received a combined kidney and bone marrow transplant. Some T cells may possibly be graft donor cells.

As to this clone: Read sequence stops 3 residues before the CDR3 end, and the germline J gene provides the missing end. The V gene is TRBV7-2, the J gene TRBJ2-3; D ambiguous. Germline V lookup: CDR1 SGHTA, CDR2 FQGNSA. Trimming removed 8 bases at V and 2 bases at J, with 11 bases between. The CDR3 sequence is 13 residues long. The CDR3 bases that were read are TGTGCCAGCGAAGAACAGATCACAGATACG. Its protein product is CASEEQITDT. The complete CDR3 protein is CASEEQITDTQYF.

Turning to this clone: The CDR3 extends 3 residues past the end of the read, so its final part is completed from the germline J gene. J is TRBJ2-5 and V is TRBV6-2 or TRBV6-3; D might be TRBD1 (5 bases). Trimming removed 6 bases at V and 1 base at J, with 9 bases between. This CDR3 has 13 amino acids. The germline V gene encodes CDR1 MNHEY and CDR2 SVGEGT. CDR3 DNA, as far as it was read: TGTGCCAGCAGGAAAGGGGTCCAAGAGACC. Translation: CASRKGVQET. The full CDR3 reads CASRKGVQETQYF.

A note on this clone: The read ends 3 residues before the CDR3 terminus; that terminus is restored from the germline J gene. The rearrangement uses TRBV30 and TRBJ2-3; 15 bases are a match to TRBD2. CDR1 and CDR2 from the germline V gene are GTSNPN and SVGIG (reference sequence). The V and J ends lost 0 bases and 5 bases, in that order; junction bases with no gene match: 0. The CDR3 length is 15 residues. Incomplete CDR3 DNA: TGTGCCTGGAGTGTGGGACTAGCGGGAGGAGATACG. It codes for CAWSVGLAGGDT. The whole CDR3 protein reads CAWSVGLAGGDTQYF.

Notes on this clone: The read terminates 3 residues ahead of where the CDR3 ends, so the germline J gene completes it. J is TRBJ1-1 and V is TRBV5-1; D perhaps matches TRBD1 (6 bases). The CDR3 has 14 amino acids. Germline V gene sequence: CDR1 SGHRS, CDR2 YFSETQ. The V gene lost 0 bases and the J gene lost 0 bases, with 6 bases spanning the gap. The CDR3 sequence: CASSLGGLNTEAFF. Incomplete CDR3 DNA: TGCGCCAGCAGCTTGGGGGGGCTGAACACTGAA.

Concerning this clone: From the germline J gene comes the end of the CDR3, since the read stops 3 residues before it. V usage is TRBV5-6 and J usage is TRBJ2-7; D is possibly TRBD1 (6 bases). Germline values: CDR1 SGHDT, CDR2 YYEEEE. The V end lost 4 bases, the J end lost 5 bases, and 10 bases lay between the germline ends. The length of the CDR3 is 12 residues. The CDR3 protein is CASSRTGNEQYF. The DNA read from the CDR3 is TGTGCCAGCAGCCGTACAGGGAACGAG.

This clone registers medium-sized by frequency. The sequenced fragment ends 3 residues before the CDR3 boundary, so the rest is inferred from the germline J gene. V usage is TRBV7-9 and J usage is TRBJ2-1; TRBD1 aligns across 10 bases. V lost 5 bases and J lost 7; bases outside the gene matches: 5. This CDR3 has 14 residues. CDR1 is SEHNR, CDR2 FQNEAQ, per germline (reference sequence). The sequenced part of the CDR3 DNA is TGTGCCAGCAGCCCCGGGACAGGGGAGAATGAG. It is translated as CASSPGTGENE. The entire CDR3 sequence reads CASSPGTGENEQFF.

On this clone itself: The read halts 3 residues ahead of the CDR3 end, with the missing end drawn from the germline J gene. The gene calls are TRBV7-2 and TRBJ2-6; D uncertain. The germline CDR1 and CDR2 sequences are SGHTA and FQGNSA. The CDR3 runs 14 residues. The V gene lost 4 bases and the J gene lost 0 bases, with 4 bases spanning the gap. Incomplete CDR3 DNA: TGTGCCAGCAGCTACTACTCTGGGGCCAACGTC. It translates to CASSYYSGANV. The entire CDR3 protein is CASSYYSGANVLTF.

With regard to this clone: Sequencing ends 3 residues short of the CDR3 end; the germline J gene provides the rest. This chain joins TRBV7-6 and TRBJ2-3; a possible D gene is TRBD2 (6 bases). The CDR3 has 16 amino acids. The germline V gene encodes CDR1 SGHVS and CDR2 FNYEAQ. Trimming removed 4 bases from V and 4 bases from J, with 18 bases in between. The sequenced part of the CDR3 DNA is TGTGCCAGCAGCTCCGCTTTTGTCGGGGGATCAGATACG. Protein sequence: CASSSAFVGGSDT. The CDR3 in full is CASSSAFVGGSDTQYF.

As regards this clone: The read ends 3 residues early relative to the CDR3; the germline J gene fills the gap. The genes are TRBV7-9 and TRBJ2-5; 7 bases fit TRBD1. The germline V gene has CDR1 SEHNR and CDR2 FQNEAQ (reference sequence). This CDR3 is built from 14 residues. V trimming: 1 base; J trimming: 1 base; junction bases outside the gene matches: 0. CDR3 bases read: TGTGCCAGCAGCTTAGGACAGGGCCAAGAGACC. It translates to CASSLGQGQET. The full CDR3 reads CASSLGQGQETQYF.

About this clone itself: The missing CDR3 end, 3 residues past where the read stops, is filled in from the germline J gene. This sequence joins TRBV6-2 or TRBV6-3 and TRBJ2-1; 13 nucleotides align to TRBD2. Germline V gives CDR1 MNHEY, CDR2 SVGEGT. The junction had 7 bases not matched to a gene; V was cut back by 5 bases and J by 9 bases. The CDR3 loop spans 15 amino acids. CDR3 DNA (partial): TGTGCCAGCAGTCCGGGACTAGCGGGAAGGTTTGAG. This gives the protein CASSPGLAGRFE. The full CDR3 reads CASSPGLAGRFEQFF.

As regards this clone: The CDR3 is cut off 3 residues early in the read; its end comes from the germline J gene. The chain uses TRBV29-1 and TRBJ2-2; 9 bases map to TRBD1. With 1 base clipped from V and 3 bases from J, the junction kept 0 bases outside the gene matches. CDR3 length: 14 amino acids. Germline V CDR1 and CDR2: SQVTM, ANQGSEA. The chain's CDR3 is CSVEGDRDTGELFF. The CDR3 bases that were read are TGCAGCGTTGAAGGGGACAGGGACACCGGGGAG.

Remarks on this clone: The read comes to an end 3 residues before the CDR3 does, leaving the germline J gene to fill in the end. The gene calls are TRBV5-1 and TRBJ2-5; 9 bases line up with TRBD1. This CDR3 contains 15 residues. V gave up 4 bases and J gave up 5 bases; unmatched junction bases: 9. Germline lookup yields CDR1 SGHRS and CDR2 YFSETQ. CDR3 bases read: TGCGCCAGCAGCCCTCCAGGACAGGGGATCGAGACC. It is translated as CASSPPGQGIET. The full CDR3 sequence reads CASSPPGQGIETQYF.

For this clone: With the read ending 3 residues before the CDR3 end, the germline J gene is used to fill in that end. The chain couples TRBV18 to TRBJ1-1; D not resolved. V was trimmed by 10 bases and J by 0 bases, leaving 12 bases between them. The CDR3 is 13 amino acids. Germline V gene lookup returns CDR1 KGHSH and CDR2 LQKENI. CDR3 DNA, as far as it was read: TGTGCCACCGTCGGAGGGCTGAACACTGAA. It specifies CATVGGLNTE. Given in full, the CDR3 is CATVGGLNTEAFF.

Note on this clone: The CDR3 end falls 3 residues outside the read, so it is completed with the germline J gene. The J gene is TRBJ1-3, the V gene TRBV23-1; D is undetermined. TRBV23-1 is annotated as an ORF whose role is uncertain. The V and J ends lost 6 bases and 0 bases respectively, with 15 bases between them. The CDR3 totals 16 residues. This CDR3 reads CASSRPGGYSGNTIYF. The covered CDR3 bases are TGCGCCAGCAGCCGTCCCGGCGGCTACTCTGGAAACACC.

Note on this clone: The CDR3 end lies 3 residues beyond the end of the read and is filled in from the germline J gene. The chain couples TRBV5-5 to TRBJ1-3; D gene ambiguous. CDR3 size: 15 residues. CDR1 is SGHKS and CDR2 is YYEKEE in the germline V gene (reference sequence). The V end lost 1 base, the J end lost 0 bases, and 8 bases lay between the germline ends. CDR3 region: CASSLNQDSGNTIYF. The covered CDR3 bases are TGTGCCAGCAGCTTGAACCAGGACTCTGGAAACACC.

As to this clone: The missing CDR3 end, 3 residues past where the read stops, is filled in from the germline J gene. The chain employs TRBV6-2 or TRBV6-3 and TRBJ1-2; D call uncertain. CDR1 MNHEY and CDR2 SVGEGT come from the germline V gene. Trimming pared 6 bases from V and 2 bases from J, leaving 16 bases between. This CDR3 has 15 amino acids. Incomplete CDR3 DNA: TGTGCCAGCAGCAGGACGGCGGGAGTCAACTATGGC. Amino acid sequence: CASSRTAGVNYG. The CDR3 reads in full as CASSRTAGVNYGYTF.

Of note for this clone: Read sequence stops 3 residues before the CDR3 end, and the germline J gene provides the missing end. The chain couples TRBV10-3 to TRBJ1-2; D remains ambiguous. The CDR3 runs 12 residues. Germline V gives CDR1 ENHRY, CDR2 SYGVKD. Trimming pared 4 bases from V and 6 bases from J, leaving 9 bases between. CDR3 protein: CAISASEDGYTF. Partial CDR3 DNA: TGTGCCATCAGTGCGTCCGAGGATGGC.